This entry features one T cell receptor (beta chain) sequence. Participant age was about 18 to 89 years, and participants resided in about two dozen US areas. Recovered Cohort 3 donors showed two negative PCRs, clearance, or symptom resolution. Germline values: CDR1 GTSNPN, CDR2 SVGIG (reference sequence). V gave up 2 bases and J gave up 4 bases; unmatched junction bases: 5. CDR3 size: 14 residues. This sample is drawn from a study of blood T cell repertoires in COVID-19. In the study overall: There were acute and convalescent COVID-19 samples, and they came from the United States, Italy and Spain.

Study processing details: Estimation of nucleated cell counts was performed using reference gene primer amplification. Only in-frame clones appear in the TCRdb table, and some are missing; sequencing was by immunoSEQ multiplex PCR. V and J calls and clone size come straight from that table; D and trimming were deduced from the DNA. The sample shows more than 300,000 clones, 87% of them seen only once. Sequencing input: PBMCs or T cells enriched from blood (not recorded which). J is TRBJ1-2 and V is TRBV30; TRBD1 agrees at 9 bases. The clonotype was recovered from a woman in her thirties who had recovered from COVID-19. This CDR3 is CAWSSQGAGYGYTF. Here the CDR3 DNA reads TGTGCCTGGAGTTCACAGGGGGCTGGCTATGGCTACACCTTC.